Listed below are T cell receptor beta chains from one sample, sequenced in a study of cytomegalovirus exposure and HLA in healthy donors. TCRdb's copy holds only in-frame clones and misses some; the assay was immunoSEQ multiplex PCR. The table shows about 130,000 clones, with roughly nine tenths occurring only once. Sequencing input: PBMCs. The receptors stem from a woman aged 18-29 years in good health and CMV-seronegative. The CDR3 runs from the conserved cysteine through the conserved F or W. D genes are given only for firm matches. For some rows the clone size is stated as once, few or many, or as a class when expanded; others skip it.

j_call clone_size v_call d_call cdr3_aa cdr3_nt
TRBJ2-7 NA TRBV2 NA CASRDSHEQYF TGTGCCAGCAGGGACTCCCACGAGCAGTACTTC
TRBJ1-1 NA TRBV6-5 NA CASSYEANTEAFF TGTGCCAGCAGTTATGAGGCAAACACTGAAGCTTTCTTT
TRBJ1-1 NA TRBV6-5 TRBD1 CASRGQAGEAFF TGTGCCAGCAGGGGACAGGCAGGTGAAGCTTTCTTT
TRBJ1-2 once TRBV28 NA CASSLFLYYGYTF TGTGCCAGCAGTTTGTTTCTGTACTATGGCTACACCTTC
TRBJ1-5 NA TRBV28 TRBD1 CASSQGDSGVQPQHF TGTGCCAGCAGTCAAGGGGACAGTGGAGTTCAGCCCCAGCATTTT
TRBJ1-1 NA TRBV11-2 TRBD1 CASSYQTGMTEAFF TGTGCCAGCAGCTACCAGACAGGGATGACTGAAGCTTTCTTT
TRBJ1-1 NA TRBV6-5 NA CASSYSYRLGTEAFF TGTGCCAGCAGTTACTCGTACAGATTGGGCACTGAAGCTTTCTTT
TRBJ1-5 NA TRBV5-5 TRBD1 CASSPDRERQPQHF TGTGCCAGCAGCCCCGACAGGGAGAGACAGCCCCAGCATTTT
TRBJ2-7 NA TRBV6-1 NA CASSELEGKTDPYEQYF TGTGCCAGCAGTGAGCTGGAGGGGAAGACAGACCCCTACGAGCAGTACTTC
TRBJ2-7 NA TRBV2 TRBD1 CASFSPGTGVGPPYEQYF TGTGCCAGCTTTTCTCCCGGGACAGGGGTTGGGCCCCCCTACGAGCAGTACTTC
TRBJ1-1 NA TRBV5-1 TRBD1 CASSSQGVMNTEAFF TGCGCCAGCAGCTCACAGGGGGTGATGAACACTGAAGCTTTCTTT
TRBJ1-1 once TRBV7-2 NA CASSLVAGGGPRDTEAFF TGTGCCAGCAGCTTAGTGGCTGGGGGGGGCCCCAGGGACACTGAAGCTTTCTTT
TRBJ2-1 once TRBV11-2 TRBD2 CASSFGLAGAWEQFF TGTGCCAGCAGCTTTGGACTAGCGGGAGCTTGGGAGCAGTTCTTC
TRBJ2-1 NA TRBV28 TRBD1 CASTPRLGDSRHNEQFF TGTGCCAGCACCCCACGGTTGGGGGACAGCCGTCACAATGAGCAGTTCTTC
TRBJ2-1 NA TRBV4-3 TRBD2 CASSPEQTGTRVWGEQFF TGCGCCAGCAGCCCGGAGCAGACCGGGACTAGAGTGTGGGGGGAGCAGTTCTTC
TRBJ1-5 NA TRBV28 NA CASITAGGVGSNQPQHF TGTGCCAGCATCACCGCGGGGGGGGTCGGTAGCAATCAGCCCCAGCATTTT
TRBJ1-1 NA TRBV4-1 NA CASSQEQASRLEAFF TGCGCCAGCAGCCAAGAACAGGCCTCCAGACTTGAAGCTTTCTTT
TRBJ2-1 NA TRBV6-5 NA CASSSPLRGKQFF TGTGCCAGCAGTTCCCCTCTCAGGGGTAAGCAGTTCTTC
TRBJ2-3 NA TRBV28 TRBD2 CASSQVPGLAGLYTDTQYF TGTGCCAGCAGTCAAGTGCCCGGACTAGCGGGACTTTACACAGATACGCAGTATTTT
TRBJ2-1 NA TRBV6-1 TRBD1 CASSSDRFYNEQFF TGTGCCAGCAGTTCGGACAGGTTCTACAATGAGCAGTTCTTC
TRBJ1-1 NA TRBV25-1 NA CASSAYRVETEAFF TGTGCCAGCAGTGCTTACAGGGTAGAGACTGAAGCTTTCTTT
TRBJ1-5 NA TRBV19 TRBD1 CASADRSFNQPQHF TGTGCCAGTGCGGACAGGTCTTTTAATCAGCCCCAGCATTTT
TRBJ2-3 few TRBV27 TRBD2 CASSLSIRVFGTERDTDTQYF TGTGCCAGCAGTTTATCGATAAGGGTGTTTGGAACAGAGCGGGACACAGATACGCAGTATTTT
TRBJ1-2 NA TRBV2 TRBD1 CASRRDSSYGYTF TGTGCCAGCAGGCGGGACAGCAGCTATGGCTACACCTTC
TRBJ2-4 NA TRBV19 NA CASNSGGRTVAKNIQYF TGTGCCAGTAATAGTGGAGGACGGACCGTAGCCAAAAACATTCAGTACTTC
TRBJ2-3 once TRBV25-1 NA CASSESGTDTQYF TGTGCCAGCAGTGAATCTGGCACAGATACGCAGTATTTT
TRBJ1-6 NA TRBV6-1 NA CASSATSGHLNSPLHF TGTGCCAGCAGTGCGACCTCCGGACACCTTAATTCACCCCTCCACTTT
TRBJ2-7 NA TRBV28 NA CASSLGGRTYEQYF TGTGCCAGCAGTTTAGGAGGCAGAACCTACGAGCAGTACTTC
TRBJ2-1 NA TRBV6-4 TRBD2 CASSVVGAGDYNEQFF TGTGCCAGCAGTGTAGTAGGAGCGGGAGATTACAATGAGCAGTTCTTC
TRBJ2-7 NA TRBV7-7 TRBD1 CASSFAPQGYEQYF TGTGCCAGCAGCTTTGCCCCACAGGGGTACGAGCAGTACTTC
TRBJ2-5 NA TRBV20-1 NA CSATGGETQYF TGCAGTGCGACTGGCGGGGAGACCCAGTACTTC
TRBJ2-2 NA TRBV2 TRBD1 CASSEALVQGAMTGELFF TGTGCCAGCAGTGAAGCTCTCGTACAGGGGGCAATGACCGGGGAGCTGTTTTTT
TRBJ2-5 NA TRBV19 TRBD1 CASSIGGQGTGPQRETQYF TGTGCCAGTAGTATAGGGGGCCAGGGGACAGGGCCGCAACGAGAGACCCAGTACTTC
TRBJ2-7 NA TRBV21-1 NA CASSKYRQGYEQYF TGTGCCAGCAGCAAATATCGACAGGGATACGAGCAGTACTTC
TRBJ2-7 NA TRBV4-3 NA CASSAWQGGEQYF TGCGCCAGCAGCGCTTGGCAGGGCGGCGAGCAGTACTTC
TRBJ1-6 NA TRBV30 TRBD1 CACDRGNSPLHF TGTGCCTGTGACAGGGGGAATTCACCCCTCCACTTT
TRBJ2-7 NA TRBV29-1 TRBD1 CSVQGQGGYHEQYF TGCAGCGTTCAGGGACAGGGGGGATACCACGAGCAGTACTTC
TRBJ2-3 NA TRBV2 NA CASSPSDTQYF TGTGCCAGCAGTCCCTCGGATACGCAGTATTTT
TRBJ1-1 NA TRBV7-9 NA CASTQAGVAEAFF TGTGCCAGCACGCAGGCGGGGGTGGCTGAAGCTTTCTTT
TRBJ1-5 NA TRBV11-2 NA CASSFADGQPQHF TGTGCCAGCAGCTTCGCAGATGGTCAGCCCCAGCATTTT
TRBJ2-2 once TRBV10-1 NA CASSESFLTGELFF TGCGCCAGCAGTGAGTCGTTTCTTACCGGGGAGCTGTTTTTT
TRBJ2-3 NA TRBV25-1 NA CASISPGLSTDTQYF TGTGCCAGCATTAGTCCCGGACTGAGCACAGATACGCAGTATTTT
TRBJ2-3 NA TRBV6-5 NA CASSYSSWERTDTQYF TGTGCCAGCAGTTACTCGAGTTGGGAGAGGACAGATACGCAGTATTTT
TRBJ2-5 NA TRBV28 TRBD2 CASSLSLGLAGGAETQYF TGTGCCAGCAGTTTGAGTCTCGGACTAGCGGGGGGCGCAGAGACCCAGTACTTC
TRBJ1-5 NA TRBV18 NA CASSFRTDSNQPQHF TGTGCCAGCTCTTTTCGGACAGATAGCAATCAGCCCCAGCATTTT
TRBJ1-5 NA TRBV11-2 NA CASSLGENQPQHF TGTGCCAGCAGCTTAGGGGAGAATCAGCCCCAGCATTTT
TRBJ1-2 once TRBV7-8 NA CASSFPDSHGYTF TGTGCCAGCAGCTTTCCCGACAGCCATGGCTACACCTTC
TRBJ2-3 NA TRBV29-1 TRBD2 CSLLAGGTDTQYF TGCAGCCTATTAGCGGGGGGGACAGATACGCAGTATTTT
TRBJ2-1 once TRBV11-2 TRBD2 CASSQGLAGETGNEQFF TGTGCCAGCAGCCAGGGACTAGCGGGAGAAACGGGCAATGAGCAGTTCTTC
TRBJ2-6 NA TRBV15 NA CATSRERASGANVLTF TGTGCCACCAGCAGAGAGCGGGCCTCTGGGGCCAACGTCCTGACTTTC
TRBJ1-5 NA TRBV28 NA CASSLGQFSNQPQHF TGTGCCAGCAGTCTTGGACAGTTTAGCAATCAGCCCCAGCATTTT
TRBJ1-1 NA TRBV15 TRBD1 CATSRAGTDYTEAFF TGTGCCACCAGCAGAGCCGGGACAGATTACACTGAAGCTTTCTTT
TRBJ2-5 NA TRBV19 NA CASSIRDSETQYF TGTGCCAGTAGTATCCGAGACAGCGAGACCCAGTACTTC